Shown below are 29 T cell receptor beta chains from a single sample sequenced in a study of patients and donors after allogeneic stem cell transplantation. From the RT-PCR reads, TCRdb called clonotypes with MiXCR, one entry per CDR3 protein. The sample yields about 74,000 distinct CDR3 sequences, roughly 29% seen once. The sample taken for sequencing was blood, either unsorted or a sorted T cell fraction (not recorded which). These receptors all stem from a human donor who was either an allogeneic HSCT recipient or a stem cell or donor lymphocyte infusion donor (not recorded which). It is not recorded whose cells these are; they may come from a transplant donor.

Points on this clonotype: Mismatch with germline at one junction end may stem from a read error. The genes are TRBV5-1 and TRBJ2-3; 7 bases align to TRBD2. This CDR3 contains 17 residues. Germline V CDR1 and CDR2: SGHRS, YFSETQ. The CDR3 loop is CAGSSEVAGPAADTQYF. For the CDR3, the DNA is TGCGCCGGCAGCTCGGAGGTAGCGGGCCCTGCAGCAGATACGCAGTATTTT.

This clonotype has more than one count but fewer than ten. The rearrangement joins TRBV12-3 or TRBV12-4 to TRBJ1-1; D unclear. This CDR3 is 13 amino acids long. With 1 base removed from V and 3 bases from J, the gap between germline ends came to 6 bases. The CDR3 protein is CASSLGEYTEAFF. CDR3 nucleotides: TGTGCCAGCAGTTTAGGGGAGTACACTGAAGCTTTCTTT.

This clonotype was found a few times. This rearrangement joins TRBV12-3 or TRBV12-4 to TRBJ1-1, with TRBD1 identical over 9 bases. Trimming at V came to 3 bases and at J to 4 bases, leaving 3 bases not matched to a gene. The CDR3 consists of 14 residues. CDR3 bases: TGTGCCAGCAGTTTTGACAGGGGGGCCACTGAAGCTTTCTTT. It specifies CASSFDRGATEAFF.

This clonotype was counted only a few times. J is TRBJ1-6 and V is TRBV7-6; D is ambiguous. The germline V gene has CDR1 SGHVS and CDR2 FNYEAQ. With 1 base removed from V and 7 bases from J, the gap between germline ends came to 11 bases. CDR3 size: 15 residues. CDR3 protein: CASSLGPRINSPLHF. CDR3 nucleotides: TGTGCCAGCAGCTTAGGCCCGCGAATAAATTCACCCCTCCACTTT.

This chain connects TRBV27 to TRBJ2-3, with D possibly TRBD2 on 5 matching bases. V gave up 3 bases and J gave up 4 bases, with 17 bases separating them. From germline, CDR1 is MNHEY and CDR2 SMNVEV (reference sequence). The CDR3 covers 16 residues. The CDR3 nucleotides read TGTGCCAGCAGTTTTATGCGGACTCCAATCGCAGATACGCAGTATTTT. It specifies CASSFMRTPIADTQYF.

The chain carries TRBV12-3 or TRBV12-4 and TRBJ1-1; D is unresolved. Trimming stripped 3 bases from V and 7 bases from J, with 9 bases between. This CDR3 is built from 12 residues. The CDR3 region is CASSFNTYEAFF. DNA for the CDR3: TGTGCCAGCAGTTTTAACACTTATGAAGCTTTCTTT.

V is TRBV6-5 and J is TRBJ2-1; D call uncertain. This CDR3 contains 14 residues. CDR1 is MNHEY, CDR2 SVGAGI, per germline. The V and J ends lost 7 bases and 2 bases respectively, with 12 bases between them. The CDR3 bases are TGTGCCAGCATGGGCTCACTCCCCTACAATGAGCAGTTCTTC. This gives the protein CASMGSLPYNEQFF.

This clonotype came up a few times. V gene TRBV6-2 or TRBV6-3 combines with J gene TRBJ2-5; 7 nucleotides match TRBD2. In germline, CDR1 is MNHEY, CDR2 SVGEGT. Trimming took 7 bases from V and 4 from J; bases not matched to a gene: 3. This CDR3 spans 12 amino acids. In DNA form, the CDR3 reads TGTGCCAGCACCACGGGGGGAGAGACCCAGTACTTC. This sequence encodes CASTTGGETQYF.

There are many counts of this clonotype. The V gene is TRBV20-1, the J gene TRBJ2-1; 13 positions match TRBD2. Germline V gene data show CDR1 as DFQATT and CDR2 as SNEGSKA (reference sequence). Trimming removed 4 bases from V and 3 bases from J; junction bases left unmatched: 6. The CDR3 sequence is 16 residues long. The CDR3 DNA reads as TGCAGTGCTAAGGAACTAGCGGGGGGGTTCTACAATGAGCAGTTCTTC. Amino acid sequence: CSAKELAGGFYNEQFF.

The CDR3 loop is CASRRLTGGPKNIQYF. The CDR3 DNA sequence: TGCGCCAGCAGGCGCTTAACCGGGGGGCCCAAAAACATTCAGTACTTC. This chain uses TRBV5-1 with TRBJ2-4, with D possibly being TRBD2 (7 bases). This CDR3 region has 16 residues. Germline lookup yields CDR1 SGHRS and CDR2 YFSETQ. The V and J ends lost 5 bases and 2 bases respectively, with 17 bases between them.

This clonotype was seen a handful of times. The gene calls are TRBV9 and TRBJ2-4; 8 bases map to TRBD1. CDR1 and CDR2 (germline): SGDLS, YYNGEE. This CDR3 contains 17 residues. V shed 3 bases and J 1 base; nucleotides not matched to a gene: 9. The CDR3 bases are TGTGCCAGCAGCGCACGGACAGGGAAAGGGGCCAAAAACATTCAGTACTTC. Protein product: CASSARTGKGAKNIQYF.

CDR3 amino acids: CASSLLAENTDTQYF. The CDR3 region has the DNA TGTGCCAGCAGTTTACTAGCTGAAAACACAGATACGCAGTATTTT. The chain combines TRBV28 with TRBJ2-3; perhaps TRBD2 as D (5 bases). V was clipped by 2 bases and J by 2 bases, with 11 bases between them. The CDR3 has 15 amino acids. CDR1 and CDR2 from the germline V gene are MDHEN and SYDVKM.

This clonotype was found a few times. The chain couples TRBV6-2 or TRBV6-3 to TRBJ1-1; tentatively, D is TRBD1 (5 bases). Germline values: CDR1 MNHEY, CDR2 SVGEGT. The CDR3 has 13 residues. V shed 3 bases and J shed 4 bases, with 9 bases lying between them. CDR3 sequence reads: CASSYAGGTEAFF. CDR3 bases: TGTGCCAGCAGTTATGCGGGGGGCACTGAAGCTTTCTTT.

This chain uses TRBV10-3 with TRBJ2-1; tentatively, D is TRBD2 (5 bases). The CDR3 totals 14 residues. CDR1 ENHRY and CDR2 SYGVKD come from the germline V gene. The V gene lost 8 bases and the J gene lost 6 bases, with 17 bases spanning the gap. The CDR3 sequence is CAIRHASSGNEQFF. DNA for the CDR3: TGTGCCATCCGCCATGCTAGCTCTGGCAATGAGCAGTTCTTC.

This clonotype was seen just once. CDR3 loop: CASSLRMWRDQNNEQFF. The DNA of the CDR3 is TGTGCCAGCAGTTTAAGAATGTGGCGGGACCAAAACAATGAGCAGTTCTTC. The chain uses TRBV12-3 or TRBV12-4 and TRBJ2-1, with D possibly TRBD2 on 6 matching bases. The CDR3 sequence is 17 residues long. Trimming cost V 2 bases and J 5 bases, with 19 bases left between them.

In its sample, this clonotype was seen a few times. The V gene is TRBV3-1, the J gene TRBJ2-1; TRBD2 matches at 12 bases. The germline CDR1 and CDR2 sequences are LGHDT and YNNKEL (reference sequence). The CDR3 totals 17 residues. V shed 4 bases, J shed 4 bases, and the junction held 8 bases outside the gene matches. The CDR3 DNA reads as TGTGCCAGCAGCCCCCCATCCGGGACTAGCGGGTACAATGAGCAGTTCTTC. Translating it yields CASSPPSGTSGYNEQFF.

The rearrangement joins TRBV6-5 to TRBJ1-2; D is undetermined. Germline V gene sequence: CDR1 MNHEY, CDR2 SVGAGI. Trimming cost V 6 bases and J 0 bases, with 14 bases left between them. This CDR3 contains 15 residues. CDR3 region: CASSLRTDANYGYTF. The CDR3 DNA reads as TGTGCCAGCAGCCTCCGGACGGATGCTAACTATGGCTACACCTTC.

This clonotype has just a few counts. The chain is built from TRBV6-5 and TRBJ1-1; 7 bases are a match to TRBD1. Germline trimming cut 9 bases from V and 8 bases from J; bases unmatched to any gene: 12. The CDR3 spans 13 residues. Germline CDR1 is MNHEY and CDR2 is SVGAGI. CDR3 residues: CASSGTVKQEAFF. DNA of the CDR3: TGTGCCAGTTCTGGGACAGTCAAACAAGAAGCTTTCTTT.

The CDR3: CASSYRESPGELFF. The CDR3 region has the DNA TGTGCCAGCAGTTACCGGGAGAGCCCCGGGGAGCTGTTTTTT. This sequence joins TRBV12-3 or TRBV12-4 and TRBJ2-2, with D possibly being TRBD2 (6 bases). The V and J ends lost 4 bases and 6 bases respectively, with 12 bases between them. This CDR3 spans 14 amino acids.

The chain carries TRBV10-3 and TRBJ2-7, with a weak D call TRBD1 (6 bases). V dropped 6 bases and J dropped 2 bases, with 14 bases sitting between them. Germline V gene lookup returns CDR1 ENHRY and CDR2 SYGVKD. The CDR3 consists of 14 residues. This CDR3 is CAISREDSTYEQYF. CDR3 bases: TGTGCCATCAGCCGCGAGGACAGCACCTACGAGCAGTACTTC.

In this sample, this clonotype turned up a few times. This chain links TRBV4-2 with TRBJ2-1, with D possibly called TRBD1 or TRBD2 (5 bases each). CDR1 is LGHNA, CDR2 YNFKEQ, per germline. Trimming removed 0 bases at V and 3 bases at J, with 15 bases between. The CDR3 consists of 17 residues. CDR3 nucleotides: TGTGCCAGCAGCCAAGACTTGGGGAGTAGGGGCTACAATGAGCAGTTCTTC. It specifies CASSQDLGSRGYNEQFF.

V usage is TRBV29-1 and J usage is TRBJ1-1, with D possibly TRBD1 on 6 matching bases. The length of the CDR3 is 12 residues. V gave up 5 bases and J gave up 4 bases, with 11 bases separating them. Germline V lookup: CDR1 SQVTM, CDR2 ANQGSEA. DNA of the CDR3: TGCAGCGTTTTAGGAGGGGGCACTGAAGCTTTCTTT. Translation gives CSVLGGGTEAFF.

The CDR3 sequence: CATSRGRGSSYNEQFF. The CDR3 DNA reads TGTGCCACCAGCCGGGGTCGGGGGAGCTCCTACAATGAGCAGTTCTTC. The gene calls are TRBV15 and TRBJ2-1, with a weak D call TRBD2 (6 bases). The CDR3 has 16 amino acids. CDR1 and CDR2 (germline): LNHNV, YYDKDF (reference sequence). V dropped 5 bases and J dropped 0 bases, with 14 bases sitting between them.

This clonotype has only a few counts. The chain is built from TRBV6-6 and TRBJ1-5; no definite D call. V was trimmed by 0 bases and J by 4 bases, leaving 7 bases between them. This CDR3 contains 14 residues. Per germline, CDR1 MNHNY and CDR2 SVGAGI (reference sequence). The CDR3 DNA reads TGTGCCAGCAGTTACTCTGGTGTTAATCAGCCCCAGCATTTT. Translating gives CASSYSGVNQPQHF.

The chain employs TRBV6-5 and TRBJ2-3; 9 bases fit TRBD2. Trimming removed 4 bases from V and 5 bases from J; junction bases left unmatched: 7. The germline CDR1 and CDR2 sequences are MNHEY and SVGAGI. The CDR3 spans 15 residues. Here the CDR3 reads CASSFVAGDQDTQYF. The DNA for the CDR3 is TGTGCCAGCAGTTTTGTAGCGGGAGACCAAGATACGCAGTATTTT.

This clonotype was detected only a few times. This chain links TRBV2 with TRBJ1-1, with a tentative D call TRBD1 (5 bases). This CDR3 region has 15 residues. Germline CDR1 SNHLY, CDR2 FYNNEI. V lost 6 bases, J lost 0 bases, and 14 bases lay in between. For the CDR3, the DNA is TGTGCCAGCAGAAGACCGGGACGGATGAACACTGAAGCTTTCTTT. It translates to CASRRPGRMNTEAFF.

This clonotype was recorded a few times. The chain carries TRBV5-5 and TRBJ1-1, with D possibly being TRBD1 (5 bases). The germline V gene has CDR1 SGHKS and CDR2 YYEKEE (reference sequence). Trimming took off 7 bases at V and 2 bases at J, with 18 bases between the two ends. The CDR3 loop spans 15 amino acids. For the CDR3, the DNA is TGTGCCAGCTCGTGGGGGTGGAGTTTAAACACTGAAGCTTTCTTT. Translation gives CASSWGWSLNTEAFF.

This chain links TRBV7-9 with TRBJ2-6; D not certain. The CDR3 contains 13 residues. The germline V gene has CDR1 SEHNR and CDR2 FQNEAQ (reference sequence). Between the trimmed V and J ends, which lost 5 bases and 4 bases, there was a span of 6 bases. CDR3 protein: CASSPHGANVLTF. In DNA form, the CDR3 reads TGTGCCAGCAGCCCCCACGGGGCCAACGTCCTGACTTTC.

This clonotype has just a few counts. J is TRBJ1-1 and V is TRBV5-1; 7 bases match TRBD1. This CDR3 has 13 residues. V trimming: 4 bases; J trimming: 11 bases; junction bases outside the gene matches: 11. Germline CDR1 is SGHRS and CDR2 is YFSETQ. In DNA form, the CDR3 reads TGCGCCAGCAGCGGTCCCGGGACAGATAAGGCTTTCTTT. Translating gives CASSGPGTDKAFF.